A single sample gave rise to the 8 T cell receptor beta chains below, sequenced in a study of long-term antiretroviral therapy in people with HIV. Assay version v3.0 of immunoSEQ was used, and it was run at survey level. Clones were sequenced by immunoSEQ multiplex PCR, and TCRdb holds only the in-frame ones, with some missing. The sample holds 21,000 or so clones; around four fifths are singletons and the top ten take approximately 4.5%. The specimen comprised unsorted PBMCs, sampled 0.5 years after starting antiretroviral therapy. Receptors originate from a young man with HIV.

The V and J genes are TRBV4-2 and TRBJ1-2; weak D call: TRBD1 (6 bases). Deletions cut 1 base from V and 8 bases from J, with 26 bases between. The CDR3 runs to 18 residues. Germline assignment: CDR1 LGHNA and CDR2 YNFKEQ. CDR3 nucleotides: TGTGCCAGCAGCCAAGCCCGCGCTTTCAGGGGAAAGACGGGAGGCTACACCTTC. Residues: CASSQARAFRGKTGGYTF.

The V gene is TRBV5-4, the J gene TRBJ2-7; D may match TRBD1 or TRBD2 (6 bases each). The V end lost 4 bases, the J end lost 0 bases, and 20 bases lay between the germline ends. Germline CDR1 and CDR2: SGHNT and YYREEE (reference sequence). The CDR3 is 17 amino acids. The CDR3 spells CASSPGRGGQTSYEQYF. The CDR3 DNA reads TGTGCCAGCAGCCCAGGAAGAGGGGGGCAAACCTCCTACGAGCAGTACTTC. Full variable domain (remainder filled in from reference TRBV5-4 and TRBJ2-7): ETGVTQSPTHLIKTRGQQVTLRCSSQSGHNTVSWYQQALGQGPQFIFQYYREEENGRGNFPPRFSGLQFPNYSSELNVNALELDDSALYLCASSPGRGGQTSYEQYFGPGTRLTVT.

V usage is TRBV4-1 and J usage is TRBJ1-2; D is unclear. Germline V CDR1 and CDR2: MGHRA, YSYEKL. This CDR3 is 15 amino acids long. Between the trimmed V and J ends, which lost 5 bases and 4 bases, there was a span of 17 bases. The CDR3, as DNA: TGCGCCAGCAGCAGGGCAAACCGAAAGACCTATGGCTACACCTTC. Protein product: CASSRANRKTYGYTF.

This chain joins TRBV29-1 and TRBJ2-3; no clear D gene. This CDR3 is 10 amino acids long. Looked up from germline, CDR1 is SQVTM and CDR2 is ANQGSEA. The V end was cut by 3 bases, the J end by 2 bases, with 0 bases between. DNA of the CDR3: TGCAGCGTTGACACAGATACGCAGTATTTT. It codes for CSVDTDTQYF.

The chain has TRBV25-1 and TRBJ2-7; D ambiguous. The germline V gene encodes CDR1 MGHDK and CDR2 SYGVNS. With 7 bases removed from V and 6 bases from J, the gap between germline ends came to 10 bases. This CDR3 contains 11 residues. DNA of the CDR3: TGTGCCAGCATGGGATCTGCCGAGCAGTACTTC. Protein: CASMGSAEQYF.

V gene TRBV7-3 combines with J gene TRBJ1-1; the D is unclear. Per germline, CDR1 SGHTA and CDR2 FQGTGA. The CDR3 has 18 amino acids. The germline V and J ends were trimmed by 1 base and 6 bases, with 24 bases remaining between them. CDR3 protein: CASSLNPQHILGPPEAFF. The DNA of the CDR3 is TGTGCCAGCAGCTTAAATCCCCAGCACATCCTAGGACCCCCTGAAGCTTTCTTT.

The V and J genes are TRBV18 and TRBJ2-5; 8 positions match TRBD1. V was pared by 1 base and J by 4 bases, with 5 bases of the junction left unmatched. The CDR3 runs to 15 residues. From germline, CDR1 is KGHSH and CDR2 LQKENI. The CDR3 coding sequence is TGTGCCAGCTCACCACTGGGACAGGTATTAGAGACCCAGTACTTC. Protein: CASSPLGQVLETQYF. The full variable domain, its missing parts supplied by reference TRBV18 and TRBJ2-5, is NAGVMQNPRHLVRRRGQEARLRCSPMKGHSHVYWYRQLPEEGLKFMVYLQKENIIDESGMPKERFSAEFPKEGPSILRIQQVVRGDSAAYFCASSPLGQVLETQYFGPGTRLLVL.

The rearrangement links TRBV6-5 to TRBJ1-1; D remains ambiguous. This CDR3 comprises 13 residues. Trimming took off 4 bases at V and 1 base at J, with 7 bases between the two ends. Germline CDR1 and CDR2: MNHEY and SVGAGI. CDR3 DNA sequence: TGTGCCAGCAGTTCTACAGCGAACACTGAAGCTTTCTTT. Translated, it gives CASSSTANTEAFF.